The 10 T cell receptor beta chains listed next were all sequenced from one sample in a study of T cell responses to AZD1222 COVID-19 vaccine (dated by TCRdb to the early 2020s). Libraries were built with the immunoSEQ multiplex PCR assay. As stored in TCRdb, this immuneACCESS dataset retains in-frame rearrangements with V and J assigned. A fraction of the clones does not appear; measured against another copy, unresolved V genes explain less than half of the discrepancy, and the remainder lacks a known reason. This sample has 90,000 to 120,000 clones in its table, and roughly 88% of those were observed once. Over 7.5% of the sample belongs to the ten largest clones. Explained via the paper, the time point label denotes: baseline before first vaccination. This specimen was peripheral blood, taken on day 0 of AZD1222 vaccination. The receptor source for this set is an adult in good health.

The chain recombines TRBV3-1 (or the pseudogene TRBV3-2) with TRBJ2-3; TRBD2 is a possible D gene (6 bases). The CDR3 covers 15 residues. V lost 2 bases and J 4 bases, leaving 13 bases between the germline ends. Looked up from germline, CDR1 is LGHDT and CDR2 is YNNKEL (reference sequence). The CDR3 DNA follows: TGTGCCAGCAGCCAAATGGGGGGAAGGGCAGATACGCAGTATTTT. It specifies CASSQMGGRADTQYF.

The chain couples TRBV3-1 (or the pseudogene TRBV3-2) to TRBJ2-1; TRBD1 matches at 9 bases. The CDR3 has 15 amino acids. Trimming at V came to 5 bases and at J to 1 base, leaving 3 bases not matched to a gene. Per the germline V gene, CDR1 is LGHDT and CDR2 is YNNKEL (reference sequence). CDR3 DNA sequence: TGTGCCAGCAGCTCCGGGACAGGGTCCTACAATGAGCAGTTCTTC. This encodes CASSSGTGSYNEQFF.

The count of this clone is one. V is TRBV20-1 and J is TRBJ2-7; no firm D call. There are 10 residues in the CDR3. Germline assignment: CDR1 DFQATT and CDR2 SNEGSKA (reference sequence). The V and J ends lost 0 bases and 7 bases respectively, with 4 bases between them. The CDR3 here is CSARDTEQYF. The CDR3 DNA sequence: TGCAGTGCTAGAGATACGGAGCAGTACTTC.

The chain employs TRBV2 and TRBJ2-2; TRBD2 matches 8 bases. CDR1 is SNHLY, CDR2 FYNNEI, per germline. There are 12 residues in the CDR3. V gave up 2 bases and J gave up 14 bases; unmatched junction bases: 4. This CDR3 is CASSERAGGLFF. The CDR3, as DNA: TGTGCCAGCAGTGAACGGGCGGGGGGACTGTTTTTT.

This sequence joins TRBV15 and TRBJ2-1; D is ambiguous. V was shortened by 0 bases and J by 7 bases, with 16 bases between the two germline ends. Germline CDR1 and CDR2: LNHNV and YYDKDF (reference sequence). The CDR3 totals 16 residues. This chain's CDR3 is CATSRDRNSMRNEQFF. For the CDR3, the DNA is TGTGCCACCAGCAGAGATCGGAACAGCATGAGGAATGAGCAGTTCTTC.

The V and J genes are TRBV4-1 and TRBJ1-1; TRBD1 agrees at 7 bases. The V and J ends lost 2 bases and 0 bases, in that order; junction bases with no gene match: 3. This CDR3 contains 15 residues. Germline CDR1 is MGHRA and CDR2 is YSYEKL. The chain's CDR3 is CASSQMGQLNTEAFF. The CDR3 region has the DNA TGCGCCAGCAGCCAAATGGGACAGCTGAACACTGAAGCTTTCTTT.

The genes are TRBV27 and TRBJ2-7; tentatively, D is TRBD1 or TRBD2 (5 bases each). Trimming stripped 2 bases from V and 3 bases from J, with 11 bases between. Germline V lookup: CDR1 MNHEY, CDR2 SMNVEV (reference sequence). CDR3 length equals 14 residues. The CDR3 DNA is TGTGCCAGCAGTTTACGAGGGGCTAACTACGAGCAGTACTTC. As protein: CASSLRGANYEQYF.

The rearrangement links TRBV28 to TRBJ2-7, with D perhaps assigned TRBD1 or TRBD2 (5 bases each). V was cut by 5 bases and J by 7 bases, with 12 bases left in between. The CDR3 sequence is 12 residues long. Germline V CDR1 and CDR2: MDHEN, SYDVKM. The chain's CDR3 is CASSPGTGEQYF. CDR3 coding DNA: TGTGCCAGCAGTCCGGGGACCGGGGAGCAGTACTTC.

The chain joins TRBV19 to TRBJ1-6, with 7 nucleotides matching TRBD1. The CDR3 spans 17 residues. The J segment lost 6 bases and the V segment lost 4 bases, leaving 12 bases of the junction unmatched. Germline lookup yields CDR1 LNHDA and CDR2 SQIVND (reference sequence). The CDR3 DNA sequence: TGTGCCAGTAGTAGACGACAGGGCTCCGGGGCTAATTCACCCCTCCACTTT. It specifies CASSRRQGSGANSPLHF.

This chain connects TRBV14 to TRBJ2-7; a possible D gene is TRBD1 (6 bases). Trimming took off 4 bases at V and 0 bases at J, with 13 bases between the two ends. Germline V gene sequence: CDR1 SGHDN, CDR2 FVKESK. The CDR3 has 15 residues. CDR3 protein: CASSLSRGPSYEQYF. The CDR3 nucleotides read TGTGCCAGCAGCCTAAGCAGGGGTCCCTCCTACGAGCAGTACTTC.